These T cell receptor beta chains were read from a single sample in a study of blood T cell repertoires in COVID-19. The method was immunoSEQ multiplex PCR; TCRdb's version includes in-frame clones alone and lacks a portion of them. The data show 200,000 to 250,000 clones, with approximately 86% seen just once and 2.5% to 3% held by the top ten. Sequencing used PBMCs or T cells enriched from blood (not recorded which). The receptors were gathered from a woman aged 25 to 45 with acute COVID-19. The conserved cysteine and the conserved F or W are not part of the CDR3 here. The order of the fields is CDR3 protein, J gene, V gene.

ASQNLAGSYNEQF,TRBJ2-1,TRBV19
ASRKHSTEAF,TRBJ1-1,TRBV6-5
ASSAGGGPSGGKETQY,TRBJ2-5,TRBV5-8
ASSLGQDGGYT,TRBJ1-2,TRBV12-3/TRBV12-4
ASSEMIGTDEKLF,TRBJ1-4,TRBV10-2
ASSKTSGGPYEQY,TRBJ2-7,TRBV6-5
ASSLRGRGLNQETQY,TRBJ2-5,TRBV5-4
SVEDLPERGEQY,TRBJ2-7,TRBV29-1
ASSASGVETQY,TRBJ2-5,TRBV19
ASSPFLGGAGANVLT,TRBJ2-6,TRBV9
ASSLGSGFGANVLT,TRBJ2-6,TRBV7-2
ASGFTGGGKNTEAF,TRBJ1-1,TRBV12-5
ASSLNSGGTGELF,TRBJ2-2,TRBV7-2
ASSALEGAGETQY,TRBJ2-5,TRBV19
ASSLFTGGFWNSPLH,TRBJ1-6,TRBV27
ASSISQRSGNTIY,TRBJ1-3,TRBV19
ASRGQPNTEAF,TRBJ1-1,TRBV2
ASRTDRVGGEAF,TRBJ1-1,TRBV19
ASSEGSEQY,TRBJ2-7,TRBV10-2
ASSRGLRWTEAF,TRBJ1-1,TRBV19
ASSQVGQGYNEQF,TRBJ2-1,TRBV4-1
ATSSIQGGIETQY,TRBJ2-5,TRBV24-1
SASPRGYIQY,TRBJ2-4,TRBV20-1
ASSLTGSVQPQH,TRBJ1-5,TRBV27
ASSLTGGDTEAF,TRBJ1-1,TRBV27
ASSPRTANYEQY,TRBJ2-7,TRBV18
ASWRGGNQPQH,TRBJ1-5,TRBV12-3/TRBV12-4
ASSLSIENTEAF,TRBJ1-1,TRBV27
ASSYSPGGTEAF,TRBJ1-1,TRBV6-5
ASSVGGRGETQY,TRBJ2-5,TRBV9
ASSLPGQGRPGNTIY,TRBJ1-3,TRBV5-1
ATRTGFSTDTQY,TRBJ2-3,TRBV10-3
ASTPNRVNGELF,TRBJ2-2,TRBV25-1
ASSHSPGQGRGNTEAF,TRBJ1-1,TRBV4-3
ASSLAGGNGYT,TRBJ1-2,TRBV7-9
ASTSLAGGMNEQF,TRBJ2-1,TRBV6-5
ASSLRASGTPTNEQF,TRBJ2-1,TRBV11-3
ASSEAGTGSGDTIY,TRBJ1-3,TRBV6-1
ASPRSAGENTEAF,TRBJ1-1,TRBV2
ASSDFSSGGRDEQF,TRBJ2-1,TRBV25-1